A single sample gave rise to the 32 T cell receptor beta chains below, sequenced in a study of blood T cell repertoires in COVID-19. Profiling relied on immunoSEQ multiplex PCR, and the TCRdb table lists in-frame clones only, not all of them. The repertoire has about 230,000 clones, 83% of them found once; the top ten carry about 7.4%. Sequenced: peripheral blood. These receptors all come from a woman between 45 and 65 years old with acute or convalescent COVID-19.

This clone appeared a few times. The chain employs TRBV4-3 and TRBJ1-1, with unresolved D. Deletions cut 1 base from V and 1 base from J, with 7 bases between. This CDR3 region has 14 residues. Germline V gene sequence: CDR1 LGHNA, CDR2 YSLEER. CDR3 protein: CASSQGEWNTEAFF. CDR3 nucleotide sequence: TGCGCCAGCAGCCAAGGAGAGTGGAACACTGAAGCTTTCTTT.

There are many counts of this clone. The chain has TRBV12-3 or TRBV12-4 and TRBJ1-1, with 10 bases that match TRBD1. CDR3 size: 12 residues. Trimming at V came to 7 bases and at J to 10 bases, leaving 6 bases not matched to a gene. CDR3 DNA: TGTGCCAGCACCAAGGGGGACAGGGGAGCTTTCTTT. The encoded protein is CASTKGDRGAFF.

The sample holds a few counts of this clone. The V and J genes are TRBV7-2 and TRBJ1-6; possibly TRBD1 for D (5 bases). Germline V gene sequence: CDR1 SGHTA, CDR2 FQGNSA. The ends were cut back, 2 bases at V and 9 bases at J, with 11 bases in the middle. CDR3 length equals 14 residues. The CDR3: CASSLILGGSPLHF. CDR3 bases: TGTGCCAGCAGCTTAATTCTCGGGGGTTCACCCCTCCACTTT.

This sequence joins TRBV19 and TRBJ2-4; D unresolved. The CDR3 has 15 amino acids. V was pared by 1 base and J by 0 bases, with 7 bases between. The germline V gene has CDR1 LNHDA and CDR2 SQIVND (reference sequence). CDR3 sequence (DNA): TGTGCCAGTAGTATAGTCCCCATAGCCAAAAACATTCAGTACTTC. It encodes CASSIVPIAKNIQYF.

The rearrangement uses TRBV5-1 and TRBJ2-2, with TRBD2 matching over 8 bases. Germline V lookup: CDR1 SGHRS, CDR2 YFSETQ. The length of the CDR3 is 16 residues. V lost 0 bases, J lost 2 bases, and 3 bases stayed unmatched. The CDR3 coding sequence is TGCGCCAGCAGCTTGGCCCGGGGGGGCAACACCGGGGAGCTGTTTTTT. This sequence encodes CASSLARGGNTGELFF.

This clone has only one observation. The rearrangement links TRBV11-2 to TRBJ1-6; D remains ambiguous. The CDR3 totals 15 residues. Germline V gives CDR1 SGHAT, CDR2 FQNNGV. Trimming pared 2 bases from V and 0 bases from J, leaving 5 bases between. The CDR3 region has the DNA TGTGCCAGCAGCTTACGGAGCTCCTATAATTCACCCCTCCACTTT. Protein product: CASSLRSSYNSPLHF.

The V and J genes are TRBV28 and TRBJ1-3; D gene unclear. CDR3 length equals 12 residues. Per germline, CDR1 MDHEN and CDR2 SYDVKM. Trimming pared 1 base from V and 5 bases from J, leaving 3 bases between. In nucleotides, the CDR3 is TGTGCCAGCAGTTTATTAAGAAACACCATATATTTT. Amino acid sequence: CASSLLRNTIYF.

Of note for this clone: Other DNA sequences in the same sample also yield this CDR3. The V and J genes are TRBV18 and TRBJ2-7; TRBD1 agrees at 11 bases. The germline gives CDR1 KGHSH, CDR2 LQKENI. The CDR3 is 14 residues long. V lost 3 bases and J lost 4; bases outside the gene matches: 2. This chain's CDR3 is CASSPGTGGYEQYF. The CDR3 DNA reads TGTGCCAGCTCACCCGGGACAGGGGGTTACGAGCAGTACTTC.

V and J are TRBV2 and TRBJ1-5; D call uncertain. Trimming cost V 1 base and J 7 bases, with 8 bases left between them. From germline, CDR1 is SNHLY and CDR2 FYNNEI. The CDR3 is made up of 13 amino acids. CDR3 in amino acids: CASSEGSFQPQHF. CDR3 in DNA: TGTGCCAGCAGTGAAGGGAGCTTCCAGCCCCAGCATTTT.

V and J are TRBV9 and TRBJ2-2; 9 nucleotides align to TRBD1. From germline, CDR1 is SGDLS and CDR2 YYNGEE. V was pared by 7 bases and J by 7 bases, with 11 bases of the junction left unmatched. This CDR3 spans 15 amino acids. DNA for the CDR3: TGTGCCAGCTCTCGACAGGGGGGGTGCGGCGGGGAGCTGTTTTTT. Protein product: CASSRQGGCGGELFF.

The gene calls are TRBV9 and TRBJ1-1; 7 nucleotides match TRBD1. V shed 3 bases and J 3 bases; nucleotides not matched to a gene: 5. The CDR3 spans 14 residues. The germline gives CDR1 SGDLS, CDR2 YYNGEE. In nucleotides, the CDR3 is TGTGCCAGCAGCGCAGACAGGGCGGACACTGAAGCTTTCTTT. This translates into CASSADRADTEAFF.

The CDR3 is CASSAWTGPYSNQPQHF. CDR3 in DNA: TGTGCCAGCAGTGCATGGACAGGACCATATAGCAATCAGCCCCAGCATTTT. The gene calls are TRBV6-1 and TRBJ1-5, with TRBD1 identical over 7 bases. CDR3 length equals 17 residues. Germline lookup yields CDR1 MNHNS and CDR2 SASEGT. V trimming: 4 bases; J trimming: 0 bases; junction bases outside the gene matches: 9.

The chain couples TRBV5-1 to TRBJ2-7; TRBD1 might be the D (6 bases). CDR1 and CDR2 (germline): SGHRS, YFSETQ. The CDR3 has 15 residues. The V gene lost 1 base and the J gene lost 3 bases, with 14 bases spanning the gap. This chain's CDR3 is CASSLSGEGGYEQYF. Here the CDR3 DNA reads TGCGCCAGCAGCTTGTCTGGGGAAGGGGGCTACGAGCAGTACTTC.

This chain connects TRBV11-2 to TRBJ1-5, with D unresolved. The V end was cut by 3 bases, the J end by 4 bases, with 7 bases between. Germline V gives CDR1 SGHAT, CDR2 FQNNGV. CDR3 length: 13 amino acids. The CDR3 loop is CASSFNFNQPQHF. In DNA, the CDR3 is TGTGCCAGCAGCTTCAATTTTAATCAGCCCCAGCATTTT.

The chain is built from TRBV19 and TRBJ1-5; TRBD1 matches 11 bases. The CDR3 extends over 16 amino acids. Unmatched junction bases numbered 9, after V lost 6 bases and J lost 5 bases. Germline CDR1 reads LNHDA; CDR2 reads SQIVND (reference sequence). The CDR3 spells CASRLGTGGLHQPQHF. The CDR3 coding sequence is TGTGCCAGTAGACTTGGGACAGGGGGACTTCATCAGCCCCAGCATTTT.

The V gene is TRBV7-9, the J gene TRBJ1-6, with D perhaps matching TRBD1 (5 bases). V lost 1 base and J 10 bases, leaving 14 bases between the germline ends. CDR3 length: 15 amino acids. The germline CDR1 and CDR2 sequences are SEHNR and FQNEAQ (reference sequence). The DNA for the CDR3 is TGTGCCAGCAGCTTAGATCCAGGGTTAGGCTCACCCCTCCACTTT. Its protein product is CASSLDPGLGSPLHF.

The chain combines TRBV2 with TRBJ2-2; TRBD2 matches 8 bases. V shed 6 bases and J 6 bases; nucleotides not matched to a gene: 6. The CDR3 spans 14 residues. Germline lookup yields CDR1 SNHLY and CDR2 FYNNEI. CDR3 in DNA: TGTGCCAGCAGAAGCGGGAGTATCTCCGGGGAGCTGTTTTTT. Amino acids: CASRSGSISGELFF.

The V gene is TRBV20-1, the J gene TRBJ1-2; 9 bases are shared with TRBD1. V shed 7 bases and J 7 bases; nucleotides not matched to a gene: 4. The CDR3 runs to 11 residues. The germline V gene encodes CDR1 DFQATT and CDR2 SNEGSKA (reference sequence). CDR3 in DNA: TGCAGTGGGGACAGGGTATCTGGCTACACCTTC. Amino acid sequence: CSGDRVSGYTF.

V gene TRBV27 combines with J gene TRBJ2-1; 9 nucleotides agree with TRBD2. The CDR3 contains 20 residues. V shed 6 bases and J 3 bases; nucleotides not matched to a gene: 21. Germline CDR1 is MNHEY and CDR2 is SMNVEV (reference sequence). Here the CDR3 reads CASRGGLASGIPRVYNEQFF. In DNA, the CDR3 is TGTGCCAGCAGGGGGGGGCTGGCTAGCGGGATCCCAAGGGTCTACAATGAGCAGTTCTTC.

CDR3 coding DNA: TGTGCCAGCAGTTCCCTGGACAACTCTGGAAACACCATATATTTT. Amino acids: CASSSLDNSGNTIYF. The genes are TRBV28 and TRBJ1-3, with D tentatively TRBD1 (5 bases). The CDR3 sequence is 15 residues long. Trimming pared 4 bases from V and 0 bases from J, leaving 10 bases between. Germline V gene data show CDR1 as MDHEN and CDR2 as SYDVKM.

This chain uses TRBV11-2 with TRBJ1-4, with TRBD1 identical over 7 bases. The CDR3 sequence is 17 residues long. The V gene end was trimmed by 1 base and the J gene end by 4 bases; junction bases not matched to a gene: 9. Germline values: CDR1 SGHAT, CDR2 FQNNGV. DNA for the CDR3: TGTGCCAGCAGCTTAGGTGGCTGGGGACAGTTTAATGAAAAACTGTTTTTT. Translating gives CASSLGGWGQFNEKLFF.

The chain recombines TRBV4-1 with TRBJ1-6; a possible D gene is TRBD1 (5 bases). The V end lost 0 bases, the J end lost 10 bases, and 13 bases lay between the germline ends. Looked up from germline, CDR1 is MGHRA and CDR2 is YSYEKL. CDR3 size: 15 residues. Here the CDR3 reads CASSQDWGAGSPLHF. The CDR3 region has the DNA TGCGCCAGCAGCCAAGATTGGGGCGCGGGGTCACCCCTCCACTTT.

This clone was observed a single time. The chain has TRBV28 and TRBJ1-5, with TRBD1 matching over 8 bases. Germline-derived CDR1 and CDR2 are MDHEN and SYDVKM. V lost 5 bases, J lost 0 bases, and 6 bases stayed unmatched. The length of the CDR3 is 16 residues. The CDR3 bases are TGTGCCAGCAGTGGACAGGGCGGGTATAGCAATCAGCCCCAGCATTTT. Its translation is CASSGQGGYSNQPQHF.

V gene TRBV19 combines with J gene TRBJ1-1, with D maybe TRBD1 (6 bases). This CDR3 is 15 amino acids long. V was pared by 9 bases and J by 1 base, with 18 bases between. CDR1 LNHDA and CDR2 SQIVND come from the germline V gene (reference sequence). DNA of the CDR3: TGTGCCAGCCTCATACCCGGGACATCGAACACTGAAGCTTTCTTT. Translated, it gives CASLIPGTSNTEAFF.

The chain has TRBV4-1 and TRBJ2-3; 9 positions match TRBD2. The germline gives CDR1 MGHRA, CDR2 YSYEKL. CDR3 length: 19 residues. The J segment lost 0 bases and the V segment lost 1 base, leaving 11 bases of the junction unmatched. CDR3 sequence (DNA): TGCGCCAGCAGCCAAGTGATTAGCGGGAGACCACTAAGCACAGATACGCAGTATTTT. This sequence encodes CASSQVISGRPLSTDTQYF.

J is TRBJ1-3 and V is TRBV2, with 8 nucleotides matching TRBD1. This CDR3 spans 17 amino acids. Germline V gives CDR1 SNHLY, CDR2 FYNNEI. V shed 1 base, J shed 3 bases, and the junction held 8 bases outside the gene matches. CDR3 in amino acids: CASSEGRTGRVGNTIYF. CDR3 in DNA: TGTGCCAGCAGTGAAGGCCGGACAGGGAGGGTTGGAAACACCATATATTTT.

The chain couples TRBV6-6 to TRBJ1-4; no definite D call. The germline V gene encodes CDR1 MNHNY and CDR2 SVGAGI (reference sequence). There are 14 residues in the CDR3. Trimming left V 2 bases short and J 6 bases short, with 10 bases between. CDR3 sequence: CASSYGGPHEKLFF. The CDR3, as DNA: TGTGCCAGCAGTTACGGAGGGCCTCATGAAAAACTGTTTTTT.

The chain combines TRBV5-1 with TRBJ2-7; possible D gene TRBD2, 7 bases. Per germline, CDR1 SGHRS and CDR2 YFSETQ. The CDR3 covers 14 residues. With 7 bases removed from V and 4 bases from J, the gap between germline ends came to 18 bases. CDR3 sequence (DNA): TGCGCCAGCCGCTACTGGGGGGGCCGGTACGAGCAGTACTTC. Amino acid sequence: CASRYWGGRYEQYF. The full variable domain, completed using reference TRBV5-1 and TRBJ2-7, is KAGVTQTPRYLIKTRGQQVTLSCSPISGHRSVSWYQQTPGQGLQFLFEYFSETQRNKGNFPGRFSGRQFSNSRSEMNVSTLELGDSALYLCASRYWGGRYEQYFGPGTRLTVT.

The chain links TRBV19 to TRBJ1-1; D unclear. V lost 1 base and J lost 3, with 6 bases in between. The CDR3 consists of 13 residues. Germline V lookup: CDR1 LNHDA, CDR2 SQIVND (reference sequence). CDR3 residues: CASSIVSDTEAFF. CDR3 sequence (DNA): TGTGCCAGTAGTATAGTGTCAGACACTGAAGCTTTCTTT.

The gene calls are TRBV5-4 and TRBJ2-1; TRBD2 is a possible D gene (5 bases). The germline CDR1 and CDR2 sequences are SGHNT and YYREEE (reference sequence). The CDR3 is 14 residues long. V lost 3 bases to trimming and J lost 8 bases, with 15 bases between them. The CDR3: CASSSARQRDEQFF. The CDR3 DNA follows: TGTGCCAGCAGCTCGGCCCGGCAGAGGGATGAGCAGTTCTTC.

The chain is built from TRBV4-3 and TRBJ2-3; 8 nucleotides align to TRBD2. J was trimmed by 4 bases and V by 0 bases; bases with no gene match: 9. The CDR3 contains 17 residues. The germline gives CDR1 LGHNA, CDR2 YSLEER. DNA for the CDR3: TGCGCCAGCAGCCAAGATCATAGCGGGGCTCCCCCAGATACGCAGTATTTT. Its translation is CASSQDHSGAPPDTQYF.

The V gene is TRBV14, the J gene TRBJ2-3; D uncertain. Germline-derived CDR1 and CDR2 are SGHDN and FVKESK. V was clipped by 1 base and J by 0 bases, with 5 bases between them. The CDR3 consists of 14 residues. The CDR3 loop reads CASSQGASTDTQYF. The CDR3 coding sequence is TGTGCCAGCAGCCAAGGGGCTAGCACAGATACGCAGTATTTT.